The rows below give T cell receptor beta chains drawn from one sample of a study of identical twins. TCRdb analysed the 5' RACE reads with MiXCR anew, one entry per CDR3 protein. The sample has 1,800,000 or so distinct CDR3 sequences, under 35% seen once. Sequencing was performed on cord blood. The source of these receptors is a newborn girl in good health. The CDR3 runs from the conserved cysteine through the conserved F or W. The order of the fields is J gene, V gene, CDR3 protein.

j_call: TRBJ1-1
v_call: TRBV7-2
cdr3_aa: CASSLVGHLNTEAFF

j_call: TRBJ1-4
v_call: TRBV3-1
cdr3_aa: CASSPGWTNEKLFF

j_call: TRBJ2-3
v_call: TRBV20-1
cdr3_aa: CSARLTAITDTQYF

j_call: TRBJ1-5
v_call: TRBV9
cdr3_aa: CASPDVPGASQPQHF

j_call: TRBJ1-1
v_call: TRBV20-1
cdr3_aa: CSARSTAEAFF

j_call: TRBJ2-1
v_call: TRBV5-1
cdr3_aa: CASSIWTSGGDSYNEQFF

j_call: TRBJ2-7
v_call: TRBV20-1
cdr3_aa: CSARVIGGPLYEQYF

j_call: TRBJ2-5
v_call: TRBV6-5
cdr3_aa: CASSVEGYETQYF

j_call: TRBJ2-7
v_call: TRBV9
cdr3_aa: CASSPRQGAYEQYF

j_call: TRBJ1-5
v_call: TRBV27
cdr3_aa: CASSLRPNNQPQHF

j_call: TRBJ2-5
v_call: TRBV5-6
cdr3_aa: CASTLLAGGQETQYF

j_call: TRBJ1-6
v_call: TRBV27
cdr3_aa: CASSHSDRTVRGHNSPLHF

j_call: TRBJ1-4
v_call: TRBV20-1
cdr3_aa: CSAFPRGQPTNERLFF

j_call: TRBJ1-2
v_call: TRBV10-3
cdr3_aa: CAISESQAYGYTF

j_call: TRBJ2-5
v_call: TRBV7-9
cdr3_aa: CASSFRVSGAQETQYF

j_call: TRBJ1-2
v_call: TRBV30
cdr3_aa: CAWGEFYGYTF

j_call: TRBJ2-7
v_call: TRBV6-7
cdr3_aa: CASSHRLAPYEQYF

j_call: TRBJ2-3
v_call: TRBV28
cdr3_aa: CASSLTLGSGVRDTQYF

j_call: TRBJ2-3
v_call: TRBV5-4
cdr3_aa: CASSLALGLAGPEDTQYF

j_call: TRBJ2-2
v_call: TRBV9
cdr3_aa: CASSVGTPGELFF

j_call: TRBJ2-3
v_call: TRBV2
cdr3_aa: CASFGGGRTDTQYF

j_call: TRBJ2-2
v_call: TRBV29-1
cdr3_aa: CSEHSGGPRTGELFF

j_call: TRBJ2-2
v_call: TRBV29-1
cdr3_aa: CSVVVAGELFF

j_call: TRBJ1-2
v_call: TRBV2
cdr3_aa: CASSEGPLYGYTF

j_call: TRBJ2-2
v_call: TRBV20-1
cdr3_aa: CSAPHPGHTTGELFF

j_call: TRBJ1-2
v_call: TRBV6-5
cdr3_aa: CASSPSYLVPGYTF

j_call: TRBJ2-1
v_call: TRBV6-5
cdr3_aa: CASSHPLAGDGETQFF

j_call: TRBJ2-3
v_call: TRBV7-9
cdr3_aa: CASSLEPSQTTDTQYF

j_call: TRBJ1-5
v_call: TRBV12-3/TRBV12-4
cdr3_aa: CASSLEGAKPQHF

j_call: TRBJ2-3
v_call: TRBV27
cdr3_aa: CASSWGTMRDTQYF

j_call: TRBJ2-7
v_call: TRBV20-1
cdr3_aa: CSARDLQGTAEQYF

j_call: TRBJ2-3
v_call: TRBV7-8
cdr3_aa: CASSLNGRAGTQYF

j_call: TRBJ2-2
v_call: TRBV4-2
cdr3_aa: CASSQVGTGGPYTGELFF

j_call: TRBJ2-7
v_call: TRBV28
cdr3_aa: CASSLWGQGLYEQYF

j_call: TRBJ2-3
v_call: TRBV20-1
cdr3_aa: CSATTSGRRVTDTQYF

j_call: TRBJ1-2
v_call: TRBV4-1
cdr3_aa: CTSSPQGKGYGYTF

j_call: TRBJ2-3
v_call: TRBV20-1
cdr3_aa: CSARSRGYSTDTQYF

j_call: TRBJ2-7
v_call: TRBV27
cdr3_aa: CASSLVARGNEQYF

j_call: TRBJ1-5
v_call: TRBV5-1
cdr3_aa: CASSTRDTSNQPQHF

j_call: TRBJ2-7
v_call: TRBV18
cdr3_aa: CASSPKVSSYEQYF

j_call: TRBJ1-1
v_call: TRBV19
cdr3_aa: CASIWFTEAFF

j_call: TRBJ1-5
v_call: TRBV29-1
cdr3_aa: CSVEGNQPQHF

j_call: TRBJ1-2
v_call: TRBV6-5
cdr3_aa: CASKRDRGLGGYTF

j_call: TRBJ2-5
v_call: TRBV12-3/TRBV12-4
cdr3_aa: CASSLPRRQGAHEQYF

j_call: TRBJ1-2
v_call: TRBV7-2
cdr3_aa: CASSLGRGTNCGYTF

j_call: TRBJ2-1
v_call: TRBV5-1
cdr3_aa: CASSPRLVISEQFF

j_call: TRBJ1-2
v_call: TRBV20-1
cdr3_aa: CSARSGEVNYGYTF

j_call: TRBJ2-3
v_call: TRBV5-1
cdr3_aa: CASSLTVGIGSDTQYF

j_call: TRBJ2-7
v_call: TRBV4-2
cdr3_aa: CASSQPRTSGSSYEQYF

j_call: -
v_call: TRBV6-1
cdr3_aa: CASSDLGGTPYEQYF

j_call: TRBJ2-1
v_call: TRBV7-2
cdr3_aa: CASSLESSGSNEQFF

j_call: TRBJ2-2
v_call: TRBV4-2
cdr3_aa: CASSHSSGTGQLFF